The table lists the clone carrying this TCR beta chain with many counts. Its target is unknown. This record comes from a study of T-cell reconstitution after alpha-beta-depleted transplantation in children. A library of TCRbeta sequences, prepared with unique molecular identifiers, was generated. TCRdb reprocessed the PCR reads with MiXCR, giving one entry per CDR3 protein. Of fewer than 700,000 distinct CDR3 sequences listed, about 21% are singletons. The germline CDR1 and CDR2 sequences are MNHNS and SASEGT. This CDR3 is built from 16 residues. The V and J ends lost 9 bases and 8 bases, in that order; junction bases with no gene match: 14. Overall study results and limits: About two months after transplant, alpha-beta T cells reportedly came from several hundred expanded graft clones. When one year had passed after transplant, most T-cell counts and diversity came from newly produced T cells.

The sequencing here drew on PBMCs, mostly from graft donor cells, taken 360 days after TCRalphabeta/CD19-depleted stem cell transplant. V and J are TRBV6-1 and TRBJ2-1, with 12 bases aligning to TRBD2. The TCR originated in a boy under two years old who had a stem cell transplant for acute myeloid leukemia, so the T cells may come from the graft donor. The DNA for the CDR3 is TGTGCCAGTGTAAAACCGGGACTAGCGGGTGGCTATGAGCAGTTCTTC. It yields the protein CASVKPGLAGGYEQFF.